This paragraph reports one TCR beta chain. Its antigen is currently unknown. The data were obtained in a study of cytomegalovirus exposure and HLA in healthy donors. Study in general: An early data release held 70 million to 90 million unique TCRs from HLA-typed donors.

Germline CDR1 and CDR2: SGHVS and FQNEAQ. V shed 0 bases and J shed 0 bases, with 11 bases lying between them. CDR3 length: 16 residues. Amplification used 60 Vbeta primers and 13 Jbeta primers. Assay used: immunoSEQ multiplex PCR; TCRdb lists only in-frame clones, some missing. Counted here are 120,000 to 150,000 clones, roughly 80% occurring once; the ten biggest clones make up approximately 5.5%. Overall study findings and caveats: The study labeled roughly 160 TCR beta chains cytomegalovirus-associated.

The sequence came from a man aged 30-40 years in good health and CMV-seropositive. The chain employs TRBV7-8 and TRBJ1-1; D is uncertain. Sequenced material: PBMCs. CDR3 sequence (DNA): TGTGCCAGCAGCTTAGCGAGTCGGGGATTGAACACTGAAGCTTTCTTT. It encodes CASSLASRGLNTEAFF. Full variable domain (rest looked up from reference TRBV7-8 and TRBJ1-1): GAGVSQSPRYKVAKRGQDVALRCDPISGHVSLFWYQQALGQGPEFLTYFQNEAQLDKSGLPSDRFFAERPEGSVSTLKIQRTQQEDSAVYLCASSLASRGLNTEAFFGQGTRLTVV.